This entry concerns a single T cell receptor beta chain. The sample comes from a study of blood T cell repertoires in COVID-19. The length of the CDR3 is 16 residues. CDR1 is SNHLY, CDR2 FYNNEI, per germline. Unmatched junction bases numbered 9, after V lost 1 base and J lost 9 bases. Sequenced by immunoSEQ multiplex PCR; TCRdb stores in-frame clones only, minus some. The sample yields 60,000 or so clones, 65% to 80% seen once. The chain combines TRBV2 with TRBJ1-3; 10 bases agree with TRBD1. Input material: peripheral blood. The source is a man aged 25-40 years with COVID-19, enrolled during active disease. The CDR3 is CASSEGGTGVTGTIYF. In DNA, the CDR3 is TGTGCCAGCAGTGAAGGAGGGACAGGGGTTACGGGCACCATATATTTT.